A single sample is the source of the 16 T cell receptor beta chains below, sequenced in a study of T cells in Graves' hyperthyroidism and ophthalmopathy. Amplified TCR beta CDR3 regions came from RNA transcripts. The TCR CDR3 was amplified in a first-round RT-PCR using the HTBI primer set. TCRdb reprocessed the multiplex PCR reads via MiXCR and lists one record per CDR3 protein. The repertoire holds over 350,000 distinct CDR3 sequences, with roughly 14% as singletons. Sample: blood. These receptors were taken from a man aged 18 to 30 with Graves' ophthalmopathy.

The rearrangement links TRBV9 to TRBJ1-1; D remains ambiguous. The V and J ends lost 0 bases and 8 bases respectively, with 11 bases between them. This CDR3 contains 13 residues. Germline-derived CDR1 and CDR2 are SGDLS and YYNGEE. CDR3 loop: CASSVGAGSEAFF. In DNA, the CDR3 is TGTGCCAGCAGCGTAGGTGCAGGATCCGAAGCTTTCTTT. The variable domain in full, completed from reference TRBV9 and TRBJ1-1, reads DSGVTQTPKHLITATGQRVTLRCSPRSGDLSVYWYQQSLDQGLQFLIQYYNGEERAKGNILERFSAQQFPDLHSELNLSSLELGDSALYFCASSVGAGSEAFFGQGTRLTVV.

As concerns this clonotype: This sequence may be a read error, since a much larger clone differs from it by one base. This rearrangement joins TRBV30 to TRBJ2-7; TRBD1 agrees at 7 bases. Germline trimming cut 7 bases from V and 0 bases from J; bases unmatched to any gene: 9. CDR3 length: 14 residues. The germline CDR1 and CDR2 sequences are GTSNPN and SVGIG (reference sequence). The chain's CDR3 is CALRPGQSSYEQYF. The CDR3 DNA follows: TGTGCCTTACGACCGGGACAGAGCTCCTACGAGCAGTACTTC.

This clonotype was counted a few times. The chain combines TRBV6-4 with TRBJ2-1; 10 bases match TRBD2. The CDR3 runs 18 residues. The germline gives CDR1 MRHNA, CDR2 SNTAGT. V shed 4 bases and J 4 bases; nucleotides not matched to a gene: 13. The DNA of the CDR3 is TGTGCCAGCAGTGTACAAACCCCGGGACTAGCGTCTTACAATGAGCAGTTCTTC. Translation: CASSVQTPGLASYNEQFF.

This clonotype was seen only a few times. This chain links TRBV19 with TRBJ2-2; D is perhaps TRBD1 (6 bases). The germline CDR1 and CDR2 sequences are LNHDA and SQIVND (reference sequence). Trimming stripped 5 bases from V and 5 bases from J, with 15 bases between. CDR3 length: 15 amino acids. The CDR3 DNA reads TGTGCCAGTAGTTCACCGGGACATTCAACCGGGGAGCTGTTTTTT. The encoded protein is CASSSPGHSTGELFF.

This clonotype has more than one count but fewer than ten. J is TRBJ2-7 and V is TRBV19, with TRBD2 matching 10 bases. The CDR3 runs to 15 residues. CDR1 and CDR2 (germline): LNHDA, SQIVND (reference sequence). J gave up 4 bases and V 1 base, and 4 bases lay outside the gene matches. The CDR3 sequence: CASSIGASGGYEQYF. The DNA of the CDR3 is TGTGCCAGTAGTATAGGAGCTAGCGGGGGTTACGAGCAGTACTTC.

This clonotype came up a few times. The rearrangement joins TRBV6-1 to TRBJ2-2, with 8 bases fitting TRBD1. V gave up 7 bases and J gave up 4 bases; unmatched junction bases: 8. The CDR3 has 15 residues. CDR1 is MNHNS and CDR2 is SASEGT in the germline V gene. The CDR3 DNA follows: TGTGCCAGCACTAGGCTGGACAGGGCCACCGGGGAGCTGTTTTTT. Its translation: CASTRLDRATGELFF.

This clonotype was seen at least ten times. The chain employs TRBV6-1 and TRBJ1-1; perhaps TRBD1 as D (5 bases). CDR3 length: 13 residues. V lost 6 bases to trimming and J lost 3 bases, with 11 bases between them. The germline V gene encodes CDR1 MNHNS and CDR2 SASEGT. In DNA form, the CDR3 reads TGTGCCAGCAGAGATCAGGGATACACTGAAGCTTTCTTT. Translating it yields CASRDQGYTEAFF.

This clonotype was picked up a small number of times. This chain uses TRBV29-1 with TRBJ2-7, with 7 bases fitting TRBD1. With V trimmed by 6 bases and J by 6 bases, 8 bases remained unmatched. The germline V gene encodes CDR1 SQVTM and CDR2 ANQGSEA. The CDR3 has 12 residues. The CDR3 region has the DNA TGCAGCGTCGCCGCCCACAGGGGCGAGCAGTACTTC. Its translation: CSVAAHRGEQYF.

This clonotype was picked up many times. The V gene is TRBV5-4, the J gene TRBJ2-3; D is unclear. V dropped 3 bases and J dropped 4 bases, with 6 bases sitting between them. The CDR3 loop spans 12 amino acids. CDR1 is SGHNT and CDR2 is YYREEE in the germline V gene (reference sequence). CDR3 residues: CASSSYPDTQYF. CDR3 sequence (DNA): TGTGCCAGCAGCTCATACCCAGATACGCAGTATTTT.

The chain is built from TRBV2 and TRBJ1-2, with D tentatively TRBD1 (6 bases). This CDR3 has 13 amino acids. Trimming pared 3 bases from V and 4 bases from J, leaving 9 bases between. Germline values: CDR1 SNHLY, CDR2 FYNNEI. The CDR3 region has the DNA TGTGCCAGCAGTGATAACAGGGCCTATGGCTACACCTTC. It codes for CASSDNRAYGYTF.

Turning to this clonotype: This could be a read error, since a much larger clone is one nucleotide away. The chain couples TRBV12-3 or TRBV12-4 to TRBJ1-1; no definite D call. V lost 8 bases, J lost 4 bases, and 17 bases lay in between. The CDR3 contains 14 residues. Here the CDR3 reads CASGLWGDGTEAFF. CDR3 bases: TGTGCCAGCGGTCTCTGGGGTGACGGCACTGAAGCTTTCTTT.

This clonotype was detected many times. The CDR3 loop is CASTLSRAGELFF. The CDR3 DNA is TGTGCCAGCACCCTATCCCGAGCCGGGGAGCTGTTTTTT. The chain combines TRBV6-1 with TRBJ2-2, with D unclear. The germline V and J ends were trimmed by 7 bases and 6 bases, with 12 bases remaining between them. This CDR3 is built from 13 residues. Germline loops: CDR1 MNHNS, CDR2 SASEGT.

This chain uses TRBV3-1 with TRBJ2-5; D unresolved. Trimming took off 4 bases at V and 5 bases at J, with 14 bases between the two ends. In germline, CDR1 is LGHDT, CDR2 YNNKEL (reference sequence). The CDR3 loop spans 14 amino acids. CDR3 region: CASSPGYGFETQYF. CDR3 bases: TGTGCCAGCAGCCCTGGGTACGGTTTTGAGACCCAGTACTTC.

This clonotype was observed many times. This chain links TRBV18 with TRBJ1-6; D not resolved. Germline-derived CDR1 and CDR2 are KGHSH and LQKENI. Between the trimmed V and J ends, which lost 5 bases and 10 bases, there was a span of 9 bases. The CDR3 is 12 residues long. CDR3 loop: CASSREESPLHF. In DNA, the CDR3 is TGTGCCAGCTCAAGAGAGGAATCACCCCTCCACTTT. The variable domain in full, with the rest retrieved from reference TRBV18 and TRBJ1-6, is NAGVMQNPRHLVRRRGQEARLRCSPMKGHSHVYWYRQLPEEGLKFMVYLQKENIIDESGMPKERFSAEFPKEGPSILRIQQVVRGDSAAYFCASSREESPLHFGNGTRLTVT.

This clonotype was seen more than once but under ten times. The chain has TRBV15 and TRBJ2-3; no reliable D call. This CDR3 comprises 15 residues. The germline gives CDR1 LNHNV, CDR2 YYDKDF (reference sequence). Trimming removed 3 bases from V and 3 bases from J, with 13 bases in between. The CDR3 is CATSRDRILTDTQYF. As DNA, the CDR3 is TGTGCCACCAGCAGGGACCGAATTTTGACAGATACGCAGTATTTT.

This clonotype has more than one count but fewer than ten. A read error is possible here, since a much larger clone lies one base away. This rearrangement joins TRBV6-1 to TRBJ1-1, with D perhaps matching TRBD1 (5 bases). The CDR3 has 16 amino acids. Germline values: CDR1 MNHNS, CDR2 SASEGT. Deletions cut 0 bases from V and 0 bases from J, with 11 bases between. CDR3 in amino acids: CASSEAHRTLNTEAFF. The CDR3 coding sequence is TGTGCCAGCAGTGAAGCGCATAGGACACTGAACACTGAAGCTTTCTTT.